These T cell receptor beta chains were read from a single sample in a study of blood T cell repertoires in COVID-19. Data came from immunoSEQ multiplex PCR; TCRdb stores just in-frame clones and leaves some out. This sample yields about 380,000 clones, of which about 90% are seen a single time; roughly 3% belongs to the top ten. Sequencing input: PBMCs or T cells enriched from blood (not recorded which). The source of these receptors is a woman aged 25 to 39 who had recovered from COVID-19. The CDR3 runs from the conserved cysteine through the conserved F or W. The order of the fields is D gene, V gene, CDR3 protein. D genes are given only for firm matches.

d_call: TRBD1
v_call: TRBV3-1/TRBV3-2
cdr3_aa: CASSPVTGLRGAFF

d_call: TRBD2
v_call: TRBV7-9
cdr3_aa: CASSTVAGGTDTQYF

d_call: TRBD2
v_call: TRBV24-1
cdr3_aa: CATSDFPTSGSLFEQFF

d_call: -
v_call: TRBV28
cdr3_aa: CASSVHSNQPQHF

d_call: TRBD1
v_call: TRBV5-6
cdr3_aa: CASSLTGATGELFF

d_call: -
v_call: TRBV6-5
cdr3_aa: CASSTQGQGYNEQFF

d_call: TRBD1
v_call: TRBV19
cdr3_aa: CASRDRMGSSGANVLTF

d_call: TRBD2
v_call: TRBV27
cdr3_aa: CASSRPGTSDNEQFF

d_call: -
v_call: TRBV28
cdr3_aa: CASSFGGDNSPLHF

d_call: -
v_call: TRBV19
cdr3_aa: CASSIGGRASTDTQYF

d_call: TRBD1
v_call: TRBV19
cdr3_aa: CASILDRVAEAFF

d_call: -
v_call: TRBV18
cdr3_aa: CASSPNSGDGEAFF

d_call: TRBD2
v_call: TRBV7-8
cdr3_aa: CASSLSLAGGPDEQFF

d_call: -
v_call: TRBV7-3
cdr3_aa: CASSLGALATDTQYF

d_call: TRBD1
v_call: TRBV2
cdr3_aa: CAAQTGDTEAFF

d_call: -
v_call: TRBV29-1
cdr3_aa: CSVGRDQPQHF

d_call: -
v_call: TRBV6-5
cdr3_aa: CASRGGKLYNEQFF

d_call: -
v_call: TRBV27
cdr3_aa: CASRFDQGTHEQYF

d_call: -
v_call: TRBV6-5
cdr3_aa: CASRASQGGLTEAFF

d_call: TRBD1
v_call: TRBV27
cdr3_aa: CASSQGTGISYEQYF

d_call: -
v_call: TRBV25-1
cdr3_aa: CASSELAGVDSPLHF

d_call: TRBD2
v_call: TRBV29-1
cdr3_aa: CSVGLAGAYEQYF

d_call: TRBD1
v_call: TRBV15
cdr3_aa: CATSRGTGTGQPQHF

d_call: -
v_call: TRBV5-1
cdr3_aa: CASSFGEGDTEAFF

d_call: TRBD2
v_call: TRBV28
cdr3_aa: CASSFSYGLAGGTYEQYF

d_call: TRBD1
v_call: TRBV2
cdr3_aa: CASSEGDRGPDTEAFF

d_call: TRBD1
v_call: TRBV10-3
cdr3_aa: CAIRGTAMNTEAFF

d_call: -
v_call: TRBV27
cdr3_aa: CASSFSGTGNTIYF

d_call: TRBD2
v_call: TRBV7-3
cdr3_aa: CASSSTGTSWTGELFF